This section outlines one T cell receptor (beta chain) sequence together with its context. What it recognizes is unknown. TCRdb's table, derived via immunoSEQ multiplex PCR, lists solely in-frame clones and lacks some. Of approximately 77,000 clones listed, more than 90% are singletons. The data were obtained in a study of T cell responses to AZD1222 COVID-19 vaccine. The CDR3 runs 18 residues. V was pared by 7 bases and J by 1 base, with 17 bases of the junction left unmatched. Germline V gene data show CDR1 as KGHDR and CDR2 as SFDVKD. Study-wide findings and caveats: Of the AZD1222 recipients, only 5 or 6 were seropositive at baseline. Recipients of two AZD1222 doses showed rising Spike-specific TCR breadth and depth. Researchers took repertoire samples only after the peak T cell response had come. Possibly, clonal diversity was underestimated; donors were largely white British and included more females.

The receptor was isolated from an adult who received the AZD1222 COVID-19 vaccine. The source was peripheral blood, collected 28 days after the second AZD1222 dose. The chain is built from TRBV24-1 and TRBJ1-1; 7 positions match TRBD1. DNA for the CDR3: TGTGCCACCAGGGATAGGGCGGGACAGATAGACTCGAACACTGAAGCTTTCTTT. This translates into CATRDRAGQIDSNTEAFF.